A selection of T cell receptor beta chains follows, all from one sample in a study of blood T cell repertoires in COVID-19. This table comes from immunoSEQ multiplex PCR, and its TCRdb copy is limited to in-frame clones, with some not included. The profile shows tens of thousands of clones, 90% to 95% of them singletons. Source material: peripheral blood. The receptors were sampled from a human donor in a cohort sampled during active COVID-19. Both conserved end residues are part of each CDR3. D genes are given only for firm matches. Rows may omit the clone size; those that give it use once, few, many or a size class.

CDR3nt: TGTGCCAGCAGTGTAACAGGGGATAGTTACTACGAGCAGTACTTC; CDR3aa: CASSVTGDSYYEQYF; abundance: NA; len: 15; d_gene: TRBD1; j_gene: TRBJ2-7; v_gene: TRBV2
CDR3nt: TGCGCCAGCAGCGGGGACTTTCGCTACACCTTC; CDR3aa: CASSGDFRYTF; abundance: few; len: 11; d_gene: NA; j_gene: TRBJ1-2; v_gene: TRBV5-1
CDR3nt: TGTGCCAGCAGTTACTCGCGAACAGGTCGCTCCTACGAGCAGTACTTC; CDR3aa: CASSYSRTGRSYEQYF; abundance: NA; len: 16; d_gene: NA; j_gene: TRBJ2-7; v_gene: TRBV6-5
CDR3nt: TGTGCCACCAGCTCGCGGACAGGGAGTACCTACGAGCAGTACTTC; CDR3aa: CATSSRTGSTYEQYF; abundance: NA; len: 15; d_gene: TRBD1; j_gene: TRBJ2-7; v_gene: TRBV15
CDR3nt: TGTGCCAGCAGCCCCGACTGGAGCACAGATACGCAGTATTTT; CDR3aa: CASSPDWSTDTQYF; abundance: NA; len: 14; d_gene: NA; j_gene: TRBJ2-3; v_gene: TRBV7-2
CDR3nt: TGTGCCAGCAGCGAGGGACAGGGATATCAGCCCCAGCATTTT; CDR3aa: CASSEGQGYQPQHF; abundance: NA; len: 14; d_gene: TRBD1; j_gene: TRBJ1-5; v_gene: TRBV9
CDR3nt: TGTGCCAGTAGTATAAGGGACAGGACGAACACTGAAGCTTTCTTT; CDR3aa: CASSIRDRTNTEAFF; abundance: NA; len: 15; d_gene: TRBD1; j_gene: TRBJ1-1; v_gene: TRBV19
CDR3nt: TGTGCCAGCAGCTTAGCTCTAAACAGGGGGTGGAACACTGAAGCTTTCTTT; CDR3aa: CASSLALNRGWNTEAFF; abundance: NA; len: 17; d_gene: TRBD1; j_gene: TRBJ1-1; v_gene: TRBV11-2
CDR3nt: TGTGCCAGCAGCGTGGGGCAGGGGGCTACCGAGCAGTACTTC; CDR3aa: CASSVGQGATEQYF; abundance: NA; len: 14; d_gene: TRBD1; j_gene: TRBJ2-7; v_gene: TRBV9
CDR3nt: TGTGCCAGCAGTTTAAGGGGGAGCAATCAGCCCCAGCATTTT; CDR3aa: CASSLRGSNQPQHF; abundance: NA; len: 14; d_gene: NA; j_gene: TRBJ1-5; v_gene: TRBV6-2/TRBV6-3
CDR3nt: TGTGCCAGTAGTATCGCACTAGCGGGGGGGCGAAATAGACCCTACGAGCAGTACTTC; CDR3aa: CASSIALAGGRNRPYEQYF; abundance: NA; len: 19; d_gene: TRBD2; j_gene: TRBJ2-7; v_gene: TRBV19
CDR3nt: TGTGCCAGCAGCAATTACGGGACAGTAGGCTACGAGCAGTACTTC; CDR3aa: CASSNYGTVGYEQYF; abundance: NA; len: 15; d_gene: TRBD1; j_gene: TRBJ2-7; v_gene: TRBV28
CDR3nt: TGTGCCAGTAGACGACAAGCAGAAGCCGGGGAAATTTTAGGCACCGGGGAGCTGTTTTTT; CDR3aa: CASRRQAEAGEILGTGELFF; abundance: NA; len: 20; d_gene: NA; j_gene: TRBJ2-2; v_gene: TRBV19
CDR3nt: TGTGCCAGCAGCCCCCGTGACAGTCTCTCTGGAAACACCATATATTTT; CDR3aa: CASSPRDSLSGNTIYF; abundance: NA; len: 16; d_gene: NA; j_gene: TRBJ1-3; v_gene: TRBV3-1/TRBV3-2
CDR3nt: TGTGCCAGCAGTGAGTCCATCGCCTCAGGGGGCGAGCAGTACTTC; CDR3aa: CASSESIASGGEQYF; abundance: NA; len: 15; d_gene: TRBD1; j_gene: TRBJ2-7; v_gene: TRBV25-1
CDR3nt: TGTGCCAGCTTTAGAGGCCGGCGACCACCCTACGAGCAGTACTTC; CDR3aa: CASFRGRRPPYEQYF; abundance: NA; len: 15; d_gene: NA; j_gene: TRBJ2-7; v_gene: TRBV6-6
CDR3nt: TGTGCCAGCTTAAACACAGGGGGAACTAATGAAAAACTGTTTTTT; CDR3aa: CASLNTGGTNEKLFF; abundance: NA; len: 15; d_gene: TRBD1; j_gene: TRBJ1-4; v_gene: TRBV6-5
CDR3nt: TGTGCCAGCAGCCGGGAATGGGCAGGGGGGCACGAGCAGTACTTC; CDR3aa: CASSREWAGGHEQYF; abundance: NA; len: 15; d_gene: NA; j_gene: TRBJ2-7; v_gene: TRBV5-4
CDR3nt: TGTGCCAGCACCCTAGGGGGGGGTCCCGGCGACGAGCAGTACTTC; CDR3aa: CASTLGGGPGDEQYF; abundance: NA; len: 15; d_gene: NA; j_gene: TRBJ2-7; v_gene: TRBV9
CDR3nt: TGTGCCAGCAGGGTGGGTGGGACACCCTACGAGCAGTACTTC; CDR3aa: CASRVGGTPYEQYF; abundance: NA; len: 14; d_gene: NA; j_gene: TRBJ2-7; v_gene: TRBV6-5
CDR3nt: TGTGCCAGCACCCTCGAGGGCGGCAATCAGCCCCAGCATTTT; CDR3aa: CASTLEGGNQPQHF; abundance: NA; len: 14; d_gene: NA; j_gene: TRBJ1-5; v_gene: TRBV2
CDR3nt: TGTGCCAGTTCCCGGAGGGATGAAGCTTTCTTT; CDR3aa: CASSRRDEAFF; abundance: NA; len: 11; d_gene: NA; j_gene: TRBJ1-1; v_gene: TRBV19
CDR3nt: TGTGCCAGCAGTCCCCCCCCATACGTCTTCCGCCGGGGGGCCCGGGATACGCAGTATTTT; CDR3aa: CASSPPPYVFRRGARDTQYF; abundance: NA; len: 20; d_gene: NA; j_gene: TRBJ2-3; v_gene: TRBV9
CDR3nt: TGTGCCAGCTCACCGCTAACTAGCGGAAATCAAGAGACCCAGTACTTC; CDR3aa: CASSPLTSGNQETQYF; abundance: NA; len: 16; d_gene: TRBD2; j_gene: TRBJ2-5; v_gene: TRBV18
CDR3nt: TGTGCCAGCAGTCCAATGGTGGAAGCTCGGGGCACCTTC; CDR3aa: CASSPMVEARGTF; abundance: NA; len: 13; d_gene: NA; j_gene: TRBJ1-2; v_gene: TRBV6-6
CDR3nt: TGTGCCAGCAGCCTAGGAGGGGGCGAGCAGTACTTC; CDR3aa: CASSLGGGEQYF; abundance: NA; len: 12; d_gene: NA; j_gene: TRBJ2-7; v_gene: TRBV11-2
CDR3nt: TGTGCCACCAGCAGAATGACAGGGATCTACGAGCAGTACTTC; CDR3aa: CATSRMTGIYEQYF; abundance: once; len: 14; d_gene: TRBD1; j_gene: TRBJ2-7; v_gene: TRBV15
CDR3nt: TGTGCCAGCAGCGTAGACAGTTCCTACGAGCAGTACTTC; CDR3aa: CASSVDSSYEQYF; abundance: NA; len: 13; d_gene: NA; j_gene: TRBJ2-7; v_gene: TRBV9
CDR3nt: TGTGCCAGCAGCCAAGAACGTGGCCCTTACGAGCAGTACTTC; CDR3aa: CASSQERGPYEQYF; abundance: NA; len: 14; d_gene: NA; j_gene: TRBJ2-7; v_gene: TRBV4-2
CDR3nt: TGTGCCAGCAGCCTTAAGACCGCTAGCTACGAGCAGTACTTC; CDR3aa: CASSLKTASYEQYF; abundance: NA; len: 14; d_gene: NA; j_gene: TRBJ2-7; v_gene: TRBV13
CDR3nt: TGTGCCTGGAGTTCGGGCACTGAAGCTTTCTTT; CDR3aa: CAWSSGTEAFF; abundance: NA; len: 11; d_gene: NA; j_gene: TRBJ1-1; v_gene: TRBV30
CDR3nt: TGTGCCAGCAGTTTCCGGACAGGGGGACTTGGGGCTTTCTTT; CDR3aa: CASSFRTGGLGAFF; abundance: NA; len: 14; d_gene: TRBD1; j_gene: TRBJ1-1; v_gene: TRBV27
CDR3nt: TGTGCCAGCAGCGTAGAGGACACTCCCCCCACTGAGGACACTGAAGCTTTCTTT; CDR3aa: CASSVEDTPPTEDTEAFF; abundance: NA; len: 18; d_gene: NA; j_gene: TRBJ1-1; v_gene: TRBV9
CDR3nt: TGTGCCAGCAGTGACGGTTTAGAGCCCGATTATAGCAATCAGCCCCAGCATTTT; CDR3aa: CASSDGLEPDYSNQPQHF; abundance: NA; len: 18; d_gene: NA; j_gene: TRBJ1-5; v_gene: TRBV6-4
CDR3nt: TGTGCCAGTAGTATTGGTAGGGGACAGAGCAATCAGCCCCAGCATTTT; CDR3aa: CASSIGRGQSNQPQHF; abundance: NA; len: 16; d_gene: TRBD1; j_gene: TRBJ1-5; v_gene: TRBV19
CDR3nt: TGTGCCAGCTCACCAGATGGGACTAGGATCTATGAGCAGTTCTTC; CDR3aa: CASSPDGTRIYEQFF; abundance: NA; len: 15; d_gene: TRBD2; j_gene: TRBJ2-1; v_gene: TRBV18
CDR3nt: TGTGCCAGCAGCCGCTCCTCAGGGGTGGACACTGAAGCTTTCTTT; CDR3aa: CASSRSSGVDTEAFF; abundance: NA; len: 15; d_gene: NA; j_gene: TRBJ1-1; v_gene: TRBV27
CDR3nt: TGTGCCAGCAGCGCCGGGACAGGGGGCAATCAGCCCCAGCATTTT; CDR3aa: CASSAGTGGNQPQHF; abundance: few; len: 15; d_gene: TRBD1; j_gene: TRBJ1-5; v_gene: TRBV5-6
CDR3nt: TGTGCCTGGAGTGTTACTGAGTATGTGGGGCAGAGAAATGGCTACACCTTC; CDR3aa: CAWSVTEYVGQRNGYTF; abundance: NA; len: 17; d_gene: NA; j_gene: TRBJ1-2; v_gene: TRBV30
CDR3nt: TGTGCCAGCAGTTCACGGACAGGGGCCAATTCACCCCTCCACTTT; CDR3aa: CASSSRTGANSPLHF; abundance: NA; len: 15; d_gene: TRBD1; j_gene: TRBJ1-6; v_gene: TRBV27
CDR3nt: TGTGCCAGCAGCAAAGATGAGACAGAAAACACTGAAGCTTTCTTT; CDR3aa: CASSKDETENTEAFF; abundance: NA; len: 15; d_gene: NA; j_gene: TRBJ1-1; v_gene: TRBV21-1
CDR3nt: TGTGCCAGCAACAAGGGGTTCGGGAATTCACCCCTCCACTTT; CDR3aa: CASNKGFGNSPLHF; abundance: NA; len: 14; d_gene: NA; j_gene: TRBJ1-6; v_gene: TRBV28
CDR3nt: TGTGCCAGCAGCTTAGAGGGGGCGTACGAGCAGTACTTC; CDR3aa: CASSLEGAYEQYF; abundance: NA; len: 13; d_gene: TRBD1; j_gene: TRBJ2-7; v_gene: TRBV13
CDR3nt: TGTGCCAGCAGTTCAGGACAGCCGAACACTGAAGCTTTCTTT; CDR3aa: CASSSGQPNTEAFF; abundance: NA; len: 14; d_gene: NA; j_gene: TRBJ1-1; v_gene: TRBV11-3
CDR3nt: TGTGCCAGCAGCTTAGACGGAGCGGGGCCTGGAAACACCATATATTTT; CDR3aa: CASSLDGAGPGNTIYF; abundance: NA; len: 16; d_gene: NA; j_gene: TRBJ1-3; v_gene: TRBV11-1
CDR3nt: TGTGCCACCAGCAGGAGGACAGGGGGCTATGGCTACACCTTC; CDR3aa: CATSRRTGGYGYTF; abundance: NA; len: 14; d_gene: TRBD1; j_gene: TRBJ1-2; v_gene: TRBV15
CDR3nt: TGTGCCAGCAGCGCACAGGGTTGGAACACTGAAGCTTTCTTT; CDR3aa: CASSAQGWNTEAFF; abundance: once; len: 14; d_gene: NA; j_gene: TRBJ1-1; v_gene: TRBV25-1